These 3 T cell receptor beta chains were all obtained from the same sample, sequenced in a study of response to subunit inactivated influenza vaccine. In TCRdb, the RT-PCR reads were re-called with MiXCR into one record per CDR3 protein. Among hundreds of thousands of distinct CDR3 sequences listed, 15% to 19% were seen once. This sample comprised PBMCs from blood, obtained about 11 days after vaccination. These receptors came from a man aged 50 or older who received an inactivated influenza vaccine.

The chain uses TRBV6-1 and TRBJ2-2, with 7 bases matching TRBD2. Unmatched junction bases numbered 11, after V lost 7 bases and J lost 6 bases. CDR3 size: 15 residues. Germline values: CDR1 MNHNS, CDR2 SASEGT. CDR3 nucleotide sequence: TGTGCCAGCAAATGGGGGGGAGCGGAAGCCGGGGAGCTGTTTTTT. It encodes CASKWGGAEAGELFF.

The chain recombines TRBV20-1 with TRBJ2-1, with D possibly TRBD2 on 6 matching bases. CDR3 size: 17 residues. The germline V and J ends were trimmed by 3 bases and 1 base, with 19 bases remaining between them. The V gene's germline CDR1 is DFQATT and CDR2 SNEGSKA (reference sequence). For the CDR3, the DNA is TGCAGTGCTAGGGTCGGACTAAAAAAGGGATCCTACAATGAGCAGTTCTTC. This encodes CSARVGLKKGSYNEQFF.

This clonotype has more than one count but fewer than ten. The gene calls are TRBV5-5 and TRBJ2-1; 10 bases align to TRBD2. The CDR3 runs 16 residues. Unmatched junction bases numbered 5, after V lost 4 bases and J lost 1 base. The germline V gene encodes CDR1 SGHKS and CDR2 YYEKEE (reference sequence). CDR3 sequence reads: CASSTLAGDSYNEQFF. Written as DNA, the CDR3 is TGTGCCAGCAGCACTCTAGCGGGGGATTCCTACAATGAGCAGTTCTTC. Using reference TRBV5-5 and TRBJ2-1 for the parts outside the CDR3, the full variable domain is DAGVTQSPTHLIKTRGQQVTLRCSPISGHKSVSWYQQVLGQGPQFIFQYYEKEERGRGNFPDRFSARQFPNYSSELNVNALLLGDSALYLCASSTLAGDSYNEQFFGPGTRLTVL.